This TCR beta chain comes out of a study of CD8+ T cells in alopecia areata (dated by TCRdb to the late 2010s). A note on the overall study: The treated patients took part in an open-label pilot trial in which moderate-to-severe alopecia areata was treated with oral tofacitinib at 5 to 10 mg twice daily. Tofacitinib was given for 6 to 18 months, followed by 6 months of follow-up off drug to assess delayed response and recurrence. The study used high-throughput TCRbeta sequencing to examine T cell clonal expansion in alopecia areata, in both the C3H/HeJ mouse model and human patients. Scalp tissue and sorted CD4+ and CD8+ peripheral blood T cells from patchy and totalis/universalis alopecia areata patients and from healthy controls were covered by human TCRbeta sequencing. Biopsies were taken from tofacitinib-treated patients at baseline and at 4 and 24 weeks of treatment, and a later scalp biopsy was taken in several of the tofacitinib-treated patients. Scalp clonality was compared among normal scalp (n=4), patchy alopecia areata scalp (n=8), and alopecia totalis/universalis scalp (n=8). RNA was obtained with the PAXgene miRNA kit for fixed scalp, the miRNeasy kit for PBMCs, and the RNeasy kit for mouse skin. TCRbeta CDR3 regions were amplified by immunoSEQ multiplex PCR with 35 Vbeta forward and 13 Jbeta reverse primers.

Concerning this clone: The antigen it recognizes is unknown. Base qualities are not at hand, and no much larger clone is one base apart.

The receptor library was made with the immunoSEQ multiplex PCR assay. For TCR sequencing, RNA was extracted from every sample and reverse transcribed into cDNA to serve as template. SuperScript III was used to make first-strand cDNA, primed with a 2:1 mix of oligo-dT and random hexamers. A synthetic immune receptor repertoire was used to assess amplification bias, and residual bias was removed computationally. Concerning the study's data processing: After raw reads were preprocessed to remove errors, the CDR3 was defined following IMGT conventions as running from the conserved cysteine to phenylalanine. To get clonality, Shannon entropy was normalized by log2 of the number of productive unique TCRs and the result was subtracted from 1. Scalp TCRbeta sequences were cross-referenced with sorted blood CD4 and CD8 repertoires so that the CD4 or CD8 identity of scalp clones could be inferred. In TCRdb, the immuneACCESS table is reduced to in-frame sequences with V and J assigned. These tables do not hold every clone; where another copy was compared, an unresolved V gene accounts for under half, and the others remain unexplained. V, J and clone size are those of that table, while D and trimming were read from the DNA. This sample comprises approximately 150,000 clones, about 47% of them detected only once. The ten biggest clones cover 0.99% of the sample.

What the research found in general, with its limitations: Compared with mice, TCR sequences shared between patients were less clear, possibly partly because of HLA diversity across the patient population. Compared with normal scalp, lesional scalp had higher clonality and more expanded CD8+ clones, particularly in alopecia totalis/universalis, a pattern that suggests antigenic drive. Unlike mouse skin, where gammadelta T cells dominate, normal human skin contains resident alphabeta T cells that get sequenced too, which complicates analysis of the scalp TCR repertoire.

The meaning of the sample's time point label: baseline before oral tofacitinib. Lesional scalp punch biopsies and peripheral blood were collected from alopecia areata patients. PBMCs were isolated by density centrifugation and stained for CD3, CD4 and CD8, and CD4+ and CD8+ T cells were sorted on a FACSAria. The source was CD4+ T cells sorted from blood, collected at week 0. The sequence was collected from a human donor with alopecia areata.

In nucleotides, the sequence is TGTGCCAGCAGGAACTTAGTCACGGAGACCCAGTACTTC. It specifies CASRNLVTETQYF. The rearrangement joined TRBV7-9 to TRBJ2-5, with the D gene call left open. CDR1 and CDR2 (SEHNR, FQNEAQ) derive from the germline V gene (reference sequence). Measured from the cysteine to the phenylalanine, the CDR3 is 13 residues long. Here the CDR3 DNA is all that survives: 39 bases in frame from base 1. V and J are truncated by 6 bases and 5 bases respectively, leaving an intervening sequence of 13 bases.